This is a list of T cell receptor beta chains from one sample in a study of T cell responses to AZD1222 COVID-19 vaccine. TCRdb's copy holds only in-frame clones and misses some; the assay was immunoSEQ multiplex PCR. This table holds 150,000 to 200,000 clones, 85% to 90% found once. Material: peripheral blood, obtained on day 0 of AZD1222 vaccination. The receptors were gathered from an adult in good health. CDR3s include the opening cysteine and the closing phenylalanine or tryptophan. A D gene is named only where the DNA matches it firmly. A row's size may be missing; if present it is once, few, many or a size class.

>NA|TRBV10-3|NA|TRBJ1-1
CAIRANTEAFF
TGTGCCATCAGGGCGAACACTGAAGCTTTCTTT
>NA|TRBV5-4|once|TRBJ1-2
CASSNVGMDYGYTF
TGTGCCAGCAGCAATGTGGGCATGGACTATGGCTACACCTTC
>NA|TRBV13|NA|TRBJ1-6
CASRLGQINNSPLHF
TGTGCCAGCAGATTAGGACAGATTAATAATTCACCCCTCCACTTT
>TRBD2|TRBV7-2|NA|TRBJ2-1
CASSLNSGRREQFF
TGTGCCAGCAGCTTAAATAGCGGGAGGAGGGAGCAGTTCTTC
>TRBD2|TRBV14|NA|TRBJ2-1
CASSLSTGTNPYNEQFF
TGTGCCAGCAGCTTAAGTACCGGGACTAACCCATACAATGAGCAGTTCTTC
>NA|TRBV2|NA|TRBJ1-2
CASKGGTDGLYGYTF
TGTGCCAGCAAGGGGGGCACGGATGGGTTGTATGGCTACACCTTC
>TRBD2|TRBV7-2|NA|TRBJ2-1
CASSSAGLAGGNEQFF
TGTGCCAGCAGCTCCGCGGGACTAGCGGGAGGGAATGAGCAGTTCTTC
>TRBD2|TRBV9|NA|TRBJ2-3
CASSVAEIAGSPELQNLGRDTQYF
TGTGCCAGCAGCGTAGCTGAGATAGCGGGGTCGCCTGAACTCCAGAACCTGGGGAGGGATACGCAGTATTTT
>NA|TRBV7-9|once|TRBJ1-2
CASSLGVLASWGYTF
TGTGCCAGCAGCTTAGGTGTTTTGGCATCGTGGGGCTACACCTTC
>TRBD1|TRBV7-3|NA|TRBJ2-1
CASSLMDRSGNEQFF
TGTGCCAGCAGCCTCATGGACAGGTCAGGGAATGAGCAGTTCTTC
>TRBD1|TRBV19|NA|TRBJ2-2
CASKVTGVGTGELFF
TGTGCCAGTAAAGTGACAGGGGTGGGGACCGGGGAGCTGTTTTTT
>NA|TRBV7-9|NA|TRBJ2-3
CASSLYGTDTDTQYF
TGTGCCAGCAGCTTGTACGGGACCGACACAGATACGCAGTATTTT
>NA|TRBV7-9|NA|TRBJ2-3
CASSLGGGRSTDTQYF
TGTGCCAGCAGCCTAGGAGGGGGACGTAGCACAGATACGCAGTATTTT
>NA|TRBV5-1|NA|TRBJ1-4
CASRPPGLPNEKLFF
TGCGCCAGCAGGCCGCCGGGACTTCCTAATGAAAAACTGTTTTTT
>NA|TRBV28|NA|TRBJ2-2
CASSRGRAPAGELFF
TGTGCCAGCAGCCGTGGAAGGGCTCCGGCCGGGGAGCTGTTTTTT
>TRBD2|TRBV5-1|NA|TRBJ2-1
CASSSPGLAGGNNEQFF
TGCGCCAGCAGCTCACCGGGACTAGCGGGGGGTAACAATGAGCAGTTCTTC
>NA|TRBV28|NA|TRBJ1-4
CASSLGGRNKKLFF
TGTGCCAGCAGTTTGGGGGGGCGCAATAAAAAACTGTTTTTT
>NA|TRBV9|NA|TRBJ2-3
CASSVGEGNLDTQYF
TGTGCCAGCAGCGTAGGAGAAGGCAATTTGGATACGCAGTATTTT
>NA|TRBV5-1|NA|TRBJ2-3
CASSYTSTDTQYF
TGCGCCAGCAGCTACACTAGCACAGATACGCAGTATTTT
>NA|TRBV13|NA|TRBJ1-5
CASSLGPLPTEHNQPQHF
TGTGCCAGCAGCTTAGGCCCCCTCCCTACAGAGCACAATCAGCCCCAGCATTTT
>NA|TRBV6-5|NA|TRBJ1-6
CASRAEAGNNSPLHF
TGTGCCAGCAGGGCCGAGGCCGGCAATAATTCACCCCTCCACTTT
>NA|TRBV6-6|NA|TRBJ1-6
CASSVDLLRPLHF
TGTGCCAGCAGTGTGGACCTTCTTCGGCCCCTCCACTTT
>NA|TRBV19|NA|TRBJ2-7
CASRVDSMLGTYEQYF
TGTGCCAGTAGAGTGGACTCCATGTTGGGTACCTACGAGCAGTACTTC
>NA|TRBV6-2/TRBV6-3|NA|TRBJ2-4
CASSYAGTENIQYF
TGTGCCAGCAGTTACGCCGGGACTGAAAACATTCAGTACTTC
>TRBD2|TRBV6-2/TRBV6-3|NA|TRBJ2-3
CASSYSGLAGSRTDTQYF
TGTGCCAGCAGTTACTCTGGTTTAGCGGGAAGCCGCACAGATACGCAGTATTTT
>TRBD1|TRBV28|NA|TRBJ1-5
CASAGSQGVGQPQHF
TGTGCCAGCGCCGGGTCACAGGGGGTGGGTCAGCCCCAGCATTTT
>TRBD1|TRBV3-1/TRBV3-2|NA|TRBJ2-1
CASSYGTGGAEQFF
TGTGCCAGCAGCTACGGGACAGGGGGCGCTGAGCAGTTCTTC
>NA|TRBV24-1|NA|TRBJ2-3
CATSDSNGPTDTQYF
TGTGCCACCAGTGATTCGAACGGACCCACAGATACGCAGTATTTT
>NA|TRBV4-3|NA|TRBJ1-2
CASSQDGQSSYGYTF
TGCGCCAGCAGCCAAGATGGACAGAGCAGCTATGGCTACACCTTC
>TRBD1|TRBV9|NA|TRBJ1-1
CASSSYRGREVGTEAFF
TGTGCCAGCAGCTCTTACAGGGGGCGCGAGGTTGGCACTGAAGCTTTCTTT
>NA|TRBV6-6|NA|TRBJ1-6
CASSYGQGSSPLHF
TGTGCCAGCAGTTACGGGCAGGGTAGCTCACCCCTCCACTTT
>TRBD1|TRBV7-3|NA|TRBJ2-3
CASSAPGQGKDTQYF
TGTGCCAGCAGCGCACCGGGACAGGGGAAAGATACGCAGTATTTT
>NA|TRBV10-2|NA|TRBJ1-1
CASRIRGEAFF
TGCGCCAGCCGCATCCGCGGTGAAGCTTTCTTT
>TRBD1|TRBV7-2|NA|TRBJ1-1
CASRATGGASTEAFF
TGTGCCAGCCGTGCGACAGGGGGCGCGAGCACTGAAGCTTTCTTT
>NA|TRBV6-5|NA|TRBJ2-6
CASSWSSSGANVLTF
TGTGCCAGCAGTTGGAGCAGCTCTGGGGCCAACGTCCTGACTTTC
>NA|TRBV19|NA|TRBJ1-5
CASSISGGNQPQHF
TGTGCCAGTAGTATATCCGGGGGCAATCAGCCCCAGCATTTT
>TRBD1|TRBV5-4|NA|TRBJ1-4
CASSPTGQGREKLFF
TGTGCCAGCAGCCCCACTGGACAGGGGCGGGAAAAACTGTTTTTT
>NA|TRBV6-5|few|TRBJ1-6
CASSYSWQRGSPLHF
TGTGCCAGCAGTTACTCGTGGCAGAGAGGTTCACCCCTCCACTTT
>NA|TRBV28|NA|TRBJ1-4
CASSPRSKANEKLFF
TGTGCCAGCAGTCCACGAAGCAAGGCTAATGAAAAACTGTTTTTT
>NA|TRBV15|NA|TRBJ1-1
CATREPPGTEAFF
TGTGCCACCAGAGAGCCACCGGGCACTGAAGCTTTCTTT
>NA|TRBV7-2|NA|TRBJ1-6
CASSPYGGAYNSPLHF
TGTGCCAGCAGCCCGTATGGGGGCGCTTATAATTCACCCCTCCACTTT
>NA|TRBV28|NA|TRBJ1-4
CASSSGRVRGLFF
TGTGCCAGCAGTTCTGGACGGGTACGGGGACTGTTTTTT
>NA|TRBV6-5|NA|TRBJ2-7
CASSSGVYEQYF
TGTGCCAGCAGCTCCGGGGTCTACGAGCAGTACTTC
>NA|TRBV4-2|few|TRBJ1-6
CASSQWGQPLHF
TGTGCCAGCAGCCAATGGGGACAACCCCTCCACTTT